This T cell receptor (beta chain) came from a study of cytomegalovirus exposure and HLA in healthy donors. About the study: An earlier analysis identified some 110 million unique TCR beta sequences in 150 million to 200 million T cells. Study-wide results and limits: Reportedly, diagnosis of cytomegalovirus status by the classifier showed high specificity and sensitivity.

This PCR relied on a set of 60 Vbeta primers and 13 Jbeta primers. Clones were sequenced by immunoSEQ multiplex PCR, and TCRdb holds only the in-frame ones, with some missing. This table holds 80,000 to 100,000 clones, over 55% found once. In its sample, this clone was seen a few times. No antigen is known for it. There were likely unrecorded immune exposures, though donors were nominally healthy when sampled. The CDR3 has 15 amino acids. The trim removed 1 base at V and 7 bases at J, leaving 5 bases unmatched. Looked up from germline, CDR1 is SGHVS and CDR2 is FNYEAQ. The TCR sequence derives from a woman under 30 in good health and CMV-seropositive. This sequence joins TRBV7-6 and TRBJ2-7; 12 bases fit TRBD2. The sample comprised PBMCs. For the CDR3, the DNA is TGTGCCAGCAGCTTAGGACTAGCGGGGGAAGGGGAGCAGTACTTC. Encoded protein: CASSLGLAGEGEQYF.